A single sample is the source of the 26 T cell receptor beta chains below, sequenced in a study of CD8+CD57+ T cells in acquired aplastic anemia. In patients chosen for sequencing, flow cytometry had shown CD8+CD57+ cell expansion. TCR beta VDJ and CDR3 were profiled, and genomic DNA was the template. MiXCR was run by TCRdb on the reads, yielding one entry per CDR3 protein. The sample records about 160,000 distinct CDR3 sequences, more than 45% being singletons. Material for sequencing was sorted CD4+, CD8+, or CD8+CD57+ T cells (not recorded which) from PBMCs. Receptor source: a human donor with aplastic anemia.

This clonotype was seen just once. The junction departs from the called germline gene at one end, perhaps through a read error. The chain joins TRBV19 to TRBJ1-1; TRBD1 aligns across 7 bases. This CDR3 is built from 15 residues. The V gene's germline CDR1 is LNHDA and CDR2 SQIVND (reference sequence). The CDR3 DNA sequence: TGTGCCGGTAGTACTAGGGGACAGCTGAACACTGGAGCTTTCTTT. The encoded protein is CAGSTRGQLNTGAFF.

This clonotype was detected ten times or more. The chain links TRBV12-3 or TRBV12-4 to TRBJ2-7; the D gene could be TRBD1 or TRBD2 (5 bases each). CDR3 length: 13 amino acids. V was pared by 3 bases and J by 5 bases, with 11 bases between. CDR3 DNA sequence: TGTGCCAGCAGTTTTGGGACCATGAACGAGCAGTACTTC. Translated, it gives CASSFGTMNEQYF.

This clonotype was seen just once. One junction end does not reproduce the germline sequence, and a read error may be involved. This sequence joins TRBV2 and TRBJ2-7; no clear D gene. This CDR3 has 14 residues. Germline-derived CDR1 and CDR2 are SNHLY and FYNNEI. This CDR3 is CARSERQAGYEQYF. In DNA form, the CDR3 reads TGTGCCCGCAGTGAGAGGCAGGCTGGCTACGAGCAGTACTTC.

This clonotype was recorded at least ten times. This chain uses TRBV12-3 or TRBV12-4 with TRBJ2-6, with a possible D match to TRBD2 (6 bases). The CDR3 spans 15 residues. The ends were cut back, 3 bases at V and 1 base at J, with 7 bases in the middle. This chain's CDR3 is CASSFGGSGANVLTF. CDR3 DNA sequence: TGTGCCAGCAGTTTCGGGGGATCTGGGGCCAACGTCCTGACTTTC.

Of note for this clonotype: A much more abundant neighbour one base away suggests this may be a read error. The chain employs TRBV3-1 and TRBJ2-7, with D unclear. CDR1 and CDR2 (germline): LGHDT, YNNKEL (reference sequence). The ends were cut back, 4 bases at V and 9 bases at J, with 13 bases in the middle. This CDR3 has 12 residues. The CDR3 sequence is CASSRRFDGQYF. The CDR3 DNA reads TGTGCCAGCAGCCGCAGGTTCGACGGGCAGTACTTC.

The chain combines TRBV24-1 with TRBJ2-1; 13 nucleotides match TRBD2. The CDR3 is 15 amino acids. The junction had 7 bases not matched to a gene; V was cut back by 5 bases and J by 10 bases. CDR1 is KGHDR and CDR2 is SFDVKD in the germline V gene. The CDR3 DNA is TGTGCCACCAGTGCTAGGACTAGCGGGAGCGGGGAGCAGTTCTTC. This codes for CATSARTSGSGEQFF.

In this sample, this clonotype turned up many times. The V and J genes are TRBV19 and TRBJ2-7; 9 nucleotides align to TRBD2. J gave up 3 bases and V 3 bases, and 6 bases lay outside the gene matches. Per the germline V gene, CDR1 is LNHDA and CDR2 is SQIVND (reference sequence). The CDR3 covers 15 residues. The CDR3 reads CASSISGGGSYEQYF. The CDR3 DNA reads TGTGCCAGTAGTATTAGCGGGGGCGGGAGCTACGAGCAGTACTTC.

The V gene is TRBV28, the J gene TRBJ1-2, with a tentative D call TRBD1 (6 bases). Trimming stripped 11 bases from V and 1 base from J, with 11 bases between. Germline V CDR1 and CDR2: MDHEN, SYDVKM. The CDR3 is 12 amino acids. CDR3 nucleotide sequence: TGTGCCGGGCAGGGGAATAACTATGGCTACACCTTC. Protein: CAGQGNNYGYTF.

This clonotype was seen many times. This rearrangement joins TRBV5-4 to TRBJ1-5; a weak D match, TRBD1 (6 bases). Per the germline V gene, CDR1 is SGHNT and CDR2 is YYREEE (reference sequence). Trimming took 0 bases from V and 4 from J, leaving 8 bases between them. The CDR3 covers 14 residues. CDR3 bases: TGTGCCAGCAGCTTGGGGGGGGCGAATCAGCCCCAGCATTTT. Its translation: CASSLGGANQPQHF.

The chain is built from TRBV27 and TRBJ2-7; weak D call: TRBD1 (6 bases). CDR1 MNHEY and CDR2 SMNVEV come from the germline V gene (reference sequence). The CDR3 extends over 16 amino acids. Trimming left V 4 bases short and J 0 bases short, with 16 bases between. The CDR3: CASSSLGGLSSYEQYF. The CDR3 nucleotides are TGTGCCAGCAGTTCCCTTGGGGGCCTTAGCTCCTACGAGCAGTACTTC.

This clonotype was observed a few times. The chain has TRBV3-1 and TRBJ1-6; 11 nucleotides agree with TRBD1. CDR3 length: 13 amino acids. Unmatched junction bases numbered 2, after V lost 9 bases and J lost 7 bases. Germline CDR1 LGHDT, CDR2 YNNKEL (reference sequence). The CDR3 reads CASRTGGNSPLHF. In DNA form, the CDR3 reads TGTGCCAGTCGGACAGGGGGCAATTCACCCCTCCACTTT.

As for this clonotype: This CDR3 is missing its conserved last phenylalanine or tryptophan, likely due to a read error. This chain joins TRBV19 and TRBJ1-5; no definite D call. Germline CDR1 is LNHDA and CDR2 is SQIVND (reference sequence). This CDR3 has 15 residues. The CDR3 DNA reads as TGTGCCAGTAGTATTGATCGGGTTAGCAGTCAGCCCCAGCATTGT. The encoded protein is CASSIDRVSSQPQHC.

CDR3 in amino acids: CASSVGQQPTDTQYF. CDR3 coding DNA: TGTGCCAGCAGCGTGGGACAGCAACCGACAGATACGCAGTATTTT. The chain is built from TRBV9 and TRBJ2-3, with TRBD1 identical over 7 bases. J was trimmed by 3 bases and V by 2 bases; bases with no gene match: 6. Per the germline V gene, CDR1 is SGDLS and CDR2 is YYNGEE. This CDR3 has 15 amino acids.

To note about this clonotype: The junction and the germline gene differ at one end; a read error may be behind it. The chain combines TRBV5-8 with TRBJ2-2; D is perhaps TRBD2 (5 bases). Germline CDR1 is SGHTS and CDR2 is YDEGEE. There are 15 residues in the CDR3. CDR3 loop: CASSLRPGRAGELSF. The CDR3 DNA reads as TGTGCCAGCAGCTTACGGCCGGGAAGGGCCGGGGAGCTGTCTTTC.

This clonotype was observed many times. This chain joins TRBV12-3 or TRBV12-4 and TRBJ1-4, with D unclear. Trimming pared 0 bases from V and 3 bases from J, leaving 11 bases between. The CDR3 contains 16 residues. The CDR3, as DNA: TGTGCCAGCAGTTTAGCGCGTGCAGGATCTAATGAAAAACTGTTTTTT. Its translation is CASSLARAGSNEKLFF.

This clonotype appeared many times. This chain uses TRBV5-1 with TRBJ2-3, with 7 bases that match TRBD2. The CDR3 sequence is 15 residues long. V shed 4 bases, J shed 0 bases, and the junction held 5 bases outside the gene matches. Germline V lookup: CDR1 SGHRS, CDR2 YFSETQ. The DNA for the CDR3 is TGCGCCAGCAGCGAGCTAGCGGTTAGCACAGATACGCAGTATTTT. It codes for CASSELAVSTDTQYF.

V and J are TRBV10-3 and TRBJ1-2; D perhaps matches TRBD1 (6 bases). The CDR3 is 13 amino acids. V lost 10 bases to trimming and J lost 2 bases, with 14 bases between them. Germline V gene lookup returns CDR1 ENHRY and CDR2 SYGVKD. CDR3 bases: TGTGCCAGCAGGATGACAGGCAACTATGGCTACACCTTC. Its translation: CASRMTGNYGYTF.

This chain links TRBV15 with TRBJ1-2, with unresolved D. Trimming stripped 0 bases from V and 3 bases from J, with 14 bases between. Germline CDR1 reads LNHNV; CDR2 reads YYDKDF (reference sequence). This CDR3 has 16 residues. CDR3 DNA sequence: TGTGCCACCAGCAGAGAGGTGTTCGGGTCCGACTATGGCTACACCTTC. This translates into CATSREVFGSDYGYTF.

In DNA, the CDR3 is TGTGCCATCAGGGGGACTAGCGGGGAACAAGAGACCCAGTACTTC. As protein: CAIRGTSGEQETQYF. This sequence joins TRBV10-3 and TRBJ2-5, with 13 bases fitting TRBD2. Looked up from germline, CDR1 is ENHRY and CDR2 is SYGVKD. This CDR3 region has 15 residues. With V trimmed by 6 bases and J by 2 bases, 3 bases remained unmatched.

V usage is TRBV7-8 and J usage is TRBJ2-7; either TRBD1 or TRBD2 may fit D (5 bases each). The V end lost 5 bases, the J end lost 7 bases, and 12 bases lay between the germline ends. This CDR3 spans 12 amino acids. Germline loops: CDR1 SGHVS, CDR2 FQNEAQ. The CDR3 region is CASSHGTDEQYF. The CDR3 DNA sequence: TGTGCCAGCAGCCACGGGACGGATGAGCAGTACTTC.

This clonotype was recorded a few times. V usage is TRBV7-7 and J usage is TRBJ2-5; no clear D gene. The germline V and J ends were trimmed by 4 bases and 3 bases, with 9 bases remaining between them. The CDR3 totals 13 residues. CDR1 is SSHAT, CDR2 FNYEAQ, per germline (reference sequence). The CDR3, as DNA: TGTGCCAGCAGCTCCAACACGGAAGAGACCCAGTACTTC. Translation: CASSSNTEETQYF.

The chain employs TRBV15 and TRBJ2-3, with TRBD2 identical over 10 bases. The V gene's germline CDR1 is LNHNV and CDR2 YYDKDF (reference sequence). This CDR3 contains 15 residues. The junction had 6 bases not matched to a gene; V was cut back by 0 bases and J by 9 bases. The CDR3 nucleotides read TGTGCCACCAGCAGAGATCTAGCGGGAGACGTCACGCAGTATTTT. It codes for CATSRDLAGDVTQYF.

A few counts support this clonotype. Possible read error: a much larger clone is one base away. The chain joins TRBV5-1 to TRBJ2-3, with 7 positions matching TRBD2. The junction had 4 bases not matched to a gene; V was cut back by 2 bases and J by 4 bases. Germline CDR1 SGHRS, CDR2 YFSETQ. The CDR3 is 14 residues long. The chain's CDR3 is CASSLGRDADTQYF. CDR3 DNA: TGCGCCAGCAGCTTAGGGAGGGACGCAGATACGCAGTATTTT. Looking up the rest from reference TRBV5-1 and TRBJ2-3 gives the full variable domain: KAGVTQTPRYLIKTRGQQVTLSCSPISGHRSVSWYQQTPGQGLQFLFEYFSETQRNKGNFPGRFSGRQFSNSRSEMNVSTLELGDSALYLCASSLGRDADTQYFGPGTRLTVL.

The rearrangement links TRBV10-1 to TRBJ2-7; 7 nucleotides match TRBD1. The CDR3 totals 12 residues. Germline V gives CDR1 WNHNN, CDR2 SYGVQD (reference sequence). V lost 5 bases and J lost 5; bases outside the gene matches: 3. The CDR3 DNA sequence: TGCGCCAGCAGTAAAGACAGGGACGAGCAGTACTTC. Protein: CASSKDRDEQYF.

This chain connects TRBV10-1 to TRBJ2-7, with 7 bases matching TRBD1. CDR3 length: 12 residues. The junction had 4 bases not matched to a gene; V was cut back by 11 bases and J by 0 bases. From germline, CDR1 is WNHNN and CDR2 SYGVQD (reference sequence). The CDR3: CAVRDSSYEQYF. CDR3 coding DNA: TGCGCCGTCCGGGACAGCTCCTACGAGCAGTACTTC.

The chain is built from TRBV6-1 and TRBJ1-6, with D perhaps matching TRBD1 (5 bases). The germline CDR1 and CDR2 sequences are MNHNS and SASEGT. Trimming cost V 7 bases and J 8 bases, with 18 bases left between them. The CDR3 sequence is 15 residues long. The CDR3 spells CASTSSGRGDSPLHF. CDR3 bases: TGTGCCAGCACGTCCTCCGGGAGAGGGGATTCACCCCTCCACTTT.